These T cell receptor beta chains were read from a single sample in a study of T-cell memory formation after mild COVID-19. TCRdb reanalysed the 5' RACE reads using MiXCR and keeps one entry per CDR3 protein. The repertoire holds about 340,000 distinct CDR3 sequences, around 14% seen once, with roughly a fifth in the top ten. The source material was PBMCs or a T cell subset sorted from them (not recorded which). The receptors were sampled from a man aged 18 to 29 who had mild COVID-19 (a few samples of this study predate the infection). Cell type and time point are not known. Both conserved end residues are part of each CDR3. A D gene is named only where the DNA matches it firmly. A clone size is listed for some rows: how often the clone was seen (once, few, many), or a class if it is expanded.

J,size,D,V,DNA,CDR3
TRBJ2-3,NA,NA,TRBV5-1,TGCGCCAGCAGCCCGGACCCGACTAGGCCAGATACGCAGTATTTT,CASSPDPTRPDTQYF
TRBJ2-3,many,NA,TRBV7-8,TGTGCCAGCAGCCCGGGGGTCGTCTCTAGCACAGATACGCAGTATTTT,CASSPGVVSSTDTQYF
TRBJ1-1,NA,NA,TRBV20-1,TGCAGTGCTAGAGATCGGGCAGGGTGGAACACTGAAGCTTTCTTT,CSARDRAGWNTEAFF
TRBJ2-2,few,TRBD2,TRBV29-1,TGCAGCGTTGACGGGGGACTAGCGGGGATCGGGGAGCTGTTTTTT,CSVDGGLAGIGELFF
TRBJ1-4,few,NA,TRBV5-1,TGCGCCAGCAGCGCAGGGTGGGGAGATGAAAAACTGTTTTTT,CASSAGWGDEKLFF
TRBJ2-5,NA,NA,TRBV6-6,TGTGCCAGCAGTCTGGGACGGCCGGGGGAGACCCAGTACTTC,CASSLGRPGETQYF
TRBJ1-2,few,NA,TRBV2,TGTGCCAGCACCCGGGGGCGCCGGGATGGCTACACCTTC,CASTRGRRDGYTF
TRBJ1-6,few,TRBD1,TRBV6-5,TGTGCCAGCAACCCAGACAGGGAGGCGAATTCACCCCTCCACTTT,CASNPDREANSPLHF
TRBJ2-5,NA,NA,TRBV3-1,TGTGCCAGCAGCCAGGGTAGCGGAGAGCAAGAGACCCAGTACTTC,CASSQGSGEQETQYF
TRBJ2-3,NA,NA,TRBV2,TGTGCCAGCAGCGGGGACTTGTCCCCGTGGTATTTT,CASSGDLSPWYF
TRBJ2-5,few,NA,TRBV12-3/TRBV12-4,TGTGCCAGCAGTTTAGCCTCTTTCAGCGTAGAGACCCAGTACTTC,CASSLASFSVETQYF
TRBJ2-7,few,NA,TRBV20-1,TGCAGTGCTAGTGCTTCAGGAGGGGGCTCCTACGAGCAGTACTTC,CSASASGGGSYEQYF
TRBJ1-5,few,NA,TRBV18,TGTGCCAGCTCACGGGACTTGGTAAATCAGCCCCAGCATTTT,CASSRDLVNQPQHF
TRBJ1-2,NA,TRBD1,TRBV2,TGTTCCAGCAGTTCCGGGACAGACTATGGCTACACCTTC,CSSSSGTDYGYTF
TRBJ2-3,few,NA,TRBV5-1,TGCGCCAGCAGCTTGGCCCCACAGGGTTTGGGAGATACGCAGTATTTT,CASSLAPQGLGDTQYF
TRBJ1-6,NA,NA,TRBV9,TGTGCCAGCAGCGGAGCAGGGGATTCACCCCTCCACTTT,CASSGAGDSPLHF
TRBJ2-2,NA,TRBD2,TRBV5-1,TGCGCCAGCAGCCTGGAGGAAGGGACTAGCGGGGCCCCTCGTGGCACCGGGGAGCTGTTTTTT,CASSLEEGTSGAPRGTGELFF
TRBJ2-1,NA,NA,TRBV29-1,TGCAGCGTTGAAGAGGGGGGGGCCAACAATGAGCAGTTCTTC,CSVEEGGANNEQFF
TRBJ1-5,many,TRBD1,TRBV5-1,TGCGCCAGCAGCACCGGGACAGGTTCGAATCAGCCCCAGCATTTT,CASSTGTGSNQPQHF
TRBJ2-5,few,NA,TRBV21-1,TGTGCCAGCAGCGGCGGGGAGTGGGGCATACAAGAGACCCAGTACTTC,CASSGGEWGIQETQYF
TRBJ1-2,NA,NA,TRBV10-3,TGTGCCATCAATCTACAGGGAGGGTCTGGCTACACCTTC,CAINLQGGSGYTF
TRBJ2-1,few,NA,TRBV5-1,TGCGCCAGCAGCCTAATGGTCAGGGTCGGAGAGCAGTTCTTC,CASSLMVRVGEQFF
TRBJ2-4,many,TRBD1,TRBV7-2,TGTGCCAGCAGCAACCCGACAGGGGGATTAAACATTCAGTACTTC,CASSNPTGGLNIQYF
TRBJ2-3,NA,NA,TRBV7-2,TGTGCCAGCCGCCCGCCGGGTTATGGCACAGATACGCAGTATTTT,CASRPPGYGTDTQYF